The 12 T cell receptor beta chains presented below share a single source sample, sequenced in a study of T-cell reconstitution after alpha-beta-depleted transplantation in children listed by TCRdb under 2016. The treatment or condition tag for this specimen amounts to: allogeneic hematopoietic cell transplantation with graft depleted of TCRalphabeta T cells and CD19 B cells. Library prep was done by PCR. The sample was run on an Illumina HiSeq 2500. To normalize quantification of the TCRbeta repertoire, the TCR libraries were built with molecular barcoding that relied on unique molecular identifiers. TCRdb cleaned the public reads at Q25 with fastp, built clones with MiXCR and kept in-frame beta chains. Under each unique CDR3 protein, matching rows form one entry showing the most common genes and DNA. The sample table contains about 160,000 distinct CDR3 sequences; only one count was recorded for 11% of them. The top ten clonotypes cover roughly an eighth of the sample.

Material: PBMCs, obtained before TCRalphabeta/CD19-depleted stem cell transplant. These receptor sequences come from a boy between 2 and 10 years old with acute myeloid leukemia, due to receive a stem cell transplant.

The sample holds many counts of this clonotype. The chain uses TRBV5-6 and TRBJ1-2; 9 bases agree with TRBD1. The CDR3 spans 15 residues. Germline CDR1 SGHDT, CDR2 YYEEEE. Trimming at V came to 0 bases and at J to 4 bases, leaving 4 bases not matched to a gene. The CDR3 reads CASSLVTGGGYGYTF. CDR3 nucleotides: TGTGCCAGCAGCTTGGTGACAGGGGGAGGCTATGGCTACACCTTC.

The chain joins TRBV6-6 to TRBJ2-2; TRBD1 is a possible D gene (6 bases). V was cut by 10 bases and J by 6 bases, with 9 bases left in between. This CDR3 is built from 11 residues. Germline assignment: CDR1 MNHNY and CDR2 SVGAGI (reference sequence). The DNA for the CDR3 is TGTGCCATACAGGGATCCGGGGAGCTGTTTTTT. It codes for CAIQGSGELFF.

Many counts were recorded for this clonotype. The genes are TRBV12-3 or TRBV12-4 and TRBJ2-3, with TRBD1 identical over 7 bases. V lost 10 bases, J lost 1 base, and 8 bases stayed unmatched. CDR3 length: 14 amino acids. The CDR3 DNA sequence: TGTGCCACCAAAGGGGGCAGGCGCACAGATACGCAGTATTTT. This translates into CATKGGRRTDTQYF.

This clonotype occurred a few times. The chain uses TRBV18 and TRBJ2-7, with D perhaps matching TRBD1 (5 bases). Germline V lookup: CDR1 KGHSH, CDR2 LQKENI. The V and J ends lost 6 bases and 2 bases respectively, with 17 bases between them. There are 15 residues in the CDR3. CDR3 bases: TGTGCCAGCTCCCATCTGGGGCCCGGGCCCTACGAGCAGTACGTC. The encoded protein is CASSHLGPGPYEQYV.

This clonotype showed up many times. The chain joins TRBV12-3 or TRBV12-4 to TRBJ2-3; no reliable D call. V was pared by 0 bases and J by 6 bases, with 4 bases between. The CDR3 sequence is 12 residues long. CDR3 loop: CASSLAPDTQYF. The CDR3 nucleotides read TGTGCCAGCAGTTTAGCCCCCGATACGCAGTATTTT.

The V and J genes are TRBV18 and TRBJ1-2, with 8 bases matching TRBD1. Germline loops: CDR1 KGHSH, CDR2 LQKENI. The CDR3 has 15 amino acids. Trimming took 2 bases from V and 4 from J; bases not matched to a gene: 6. CDR3 sequence reads: CASSPGGQGVYGYTF. In DNA, the CDR3 is TGTGCCAGCTCACCAGGAGGACAGGGAGTCTATGGCTACACCTTC.

This clonotype came up many times. The DNA for the CDR3 is TGTGCCAGCAGTAGTGGCGGTTGGGGAACCTATAGCAATCAGCCCCAGCATTTT. Translated: CASSSGGWGTYSNQPQHF. The V call is TRBV6-5, the J call TRBJ1-5, with D hard to call. V shed 5 bases and J shed 0 bases, with 20 bases lying between them. Per the germline V gene, CDR1 is MNHEY and CDR2 is SVGAGI. The CDR3 extends over 18 amino acids.

This clonotype was recorded many times. This chain uses TRBV7-2 with TRBJ1-5; 11 bases are shared with TRBD1. Germline assignment: CDR1 SGHTA and CDR2 FQGNSA. This CDR3 has 16 residues. V shed 0 bases and J 6 bases; nucleotides not matched to a gene: 4. The DNA of the CDR3 is TGTGCCAGCAGCTTAGCGGACAGGGGGCGAGGTCAGCCCCAGCATTTT. It translates to CASSLADRGRGQPQHF. Together with reference TRBV7-2 and TRBJ1-5, the CDR3 gives the full variable domain: GAGVSQSPSNKVTEKGKDVELRCDPISGHTALYWYRQSLGQGLEFLIYFQGNSAPDKSGLPSDRFSAERTGGSVSTLTIQRTQQEDSAVYLCASSLADRGRGQPQHFGDGTRLSIL.

The sample holds many counts of this clonotype. The chain couples TRBV28 to TRBJ1-6, with 7 bases aligning to TRBD1. Unmatched junction bases numbered 19, after V lost 7 bases and J lost 10 bases. Germline lookup yields CDR1 MDHEN and CDR2 SYDVKM. This CDR3 is 17 amino acids long. CDR3 coding DNA: TGTGCCAGCACCTCCCCAGTACAGGGGAGGCTAAAGTCACCCCTCCACTTT. The encoded protein is CASTSPVQGRLKSPLHF.

Turning to this clonotype: Sequence at one end of the junction differs from germline and may be a read error. V gene TRBV27 combines with J gene TRBJ1-2; D perhaps matches TRBD1 (5 bases). Germline loops: CDR1 MNHEY, CDR2 SMNVEV (reference sequence). This CDR3 region has 13 residues. DNA for the CDR3: TGTGCCAGCAGTTCTCAGGGAAGGTATGGCGACACCTTC. It specifies CASSSQGRYGDTF.

The chain employs TRBV5-5 and TRBJ1-4; D is possibly TRBD1 (6 bases). Trimming cost V 4 bases and J 7 bases, with 17 bases left between them. There are 15 residues in the CDR3. Germline V gene sequence: CDR1 SGHKS, CDR2 YYEKEE (reference sequence). This chain's CDR3 is CASSPARGQGEKLFF. The CDR3 DNA reads TGTGCCAGCAGCCCGGCCCGGGGGCAGGGTGAAAAACTGTTTTTT.

At least ten counts were recorded for this clonotype. The chain joins TRBV10-2 to TRBJ1-1; D is perhaps TRBD1 (6 bases). V lost 7 bases, J lost 2 bases, and 11 bases lay in between. CDR3 size: 13 residues. The germline V gene encodes CDR1 WSHSY and CDR2 SAAADI. DNA for the CDR3: TGCGCCAGCAACCGGGGGCCTAACACTGAAGCTTTCTTT. Translating gives CASNRGPNTEAFF.